What follows are 27 T cell receptor beta chains derived from one specimen sequenced in a study of identical twins. TCRdb analysed the 5' RACE reads with MiXCR anew, one entry per CDR3 protein. The data hold 500,000 to 700,000 distinct CDR3 sequences, with around 7.5% observed a single time. The sample was also reused in another study, on yellow fever vaccine responses in identical twins.

Sequencing was done on a sample of PBMCs. All receptors derive from a woman in her late teens or twenties in good health.

This clonotype was detected many times. CDR3 DNA sequence: TGTGCCAGCAGTGAAGACTTGGCGGGGGCCCCGGATACGCAGTATTTT. Protein product: CASSEDLAGAPDTQYF. This sequence joins TRBV2 and TRBJ2-3; D is perhaps TRBD2 (7 bases). The CDR3 covers 16 residues. The germline V and J ends were trimmed by 1 base and 6 bases, with 17 bases remaining between them. In germline, CDR1 is SNHLY, CDR2 FYNNEI.

This clonotype has just a few counts. This rearrangement joins TRBV7-9 to TRBJ2-3, with a tentative D call TRBD1 (7 bases). Trimming left V 4 bases short and J 8 bases short, with 16 bases between. Germline CDR1 reads SEHNR; CDR2 reads FQNEAQ (reference sequence). CDR3 length equals 14 residues. CDR3 amino acids: CASSWRDSSGTQYF. Written as DNA, the CDR3 is TGTGCCAGCAGCTGGCGGGACAGCTCGGGTACGCAGTATTTT.

This clonotype was counted ten times or more. The rearrangement joins TRBV9 to TRBJ1-6; D is undetermined. The ends were cut back, 3 bases at V and 0 bases at J, with 7 bases in the middle. This CDR3 region has 15 residues. Germline loops: CDR1 SGDLS, CDR2 YYNGEE. The CDR3 bases are TGTGCCAGCAGCGCCAGTAGCTCCTATAATTCACCCCTCCACTTT. Protein: CASSASSSYNSPLHF. Supplemented by reference TRBV9 and TRBJ1-6, the full variable domain reads DSGVTQTPKHLITATGQRVTLRCSPRSGDLSVYWYQQSLDQGLQFLIQYYNGEERAKGNILERFSAQQFPDLHSELNLSSLELGDSALYFCASSASSSYNSPLHFGNGTRLTVT.

This clonotype was detected ten times or more. The V gene is TRBV29-1, the J gene TRBJ2-7, with D unclear. The CDR3 loop spans 11 amino acids. V shed 7 bases and J shed 0 bases, with 7 bases lying between them. CDR1 SQVTM and CDR2 ANQGSEA come from the germline V gene. The CDR3 loop reads CSGTVSYEQYF. The CDR3 region has the DNA TGCAGCGGGACGGTCTCCTACGAGCAGTACTTC.

Concerning this clonotype itself: The junction and the germline gene differ at one end; a read error may be behind it. The gene calls are TRBV3-1 and TRBJ2-3; no definite D call. Germline CDR1 and CDR2: LGHDT and YNNKEL (reference sequence). This CDR3 region has 16 residues. The DNA of the CDR3 is TGTGCCAGCGGCCAAGAGCCGTTTACTAGCACAGATACGCAGTATTTT. Its translation: CASGQEPFTSTDTQYF.

This clonotype has only a few counts. The chain uses TRBV11-2 and TRBJ2-1; 10 nucleotides agree with TRBD2. The germline CDR1 and CDR2 sequences are SGHAT and FQNNGV. V dropped 5 bases and J dropped 0; count of bases not matched to a gene: 16. The CDR3 runs 20 residues. Here the CDR3 reads CASSPWSGSGGKSSYNEQFF. In DNA form, the CDR3 reads TGTGCCAGCAGCCCGTGGTCGGGTAGCGGGGGGAAAAGCTCCTACAATGAGCAGTTCTTC.

This clonotype was counted at least ten times. The DNA of the CDR3 is TGTGCCAGCAGCCAAGAGCTAGGTAGCGGGGGTTACAATGAGCAGTTCTTC. Its translation is CASSQELGSGGYNEQFF. V and J are TRBV3-1 and TRBJ2-1; 9 nucleotides match TRBD2. The germline gives CDR1 LGHDT, CDR2 YNNKEL (reference sequence). J was trimmed by 4 bases and V by 0 bases; bases with no gene match: 7. There are 17 residues in the CDR3.

This clonotype came up many times. This rearrangement joins TRBV5-1 to TRBJ1-1; possible D gene TRBD1, 5 bases. CDR3 length: 14 residues. Germline CDR1 SGHRS, CDR2 YFSETQ. V was cut by 2 bases and J by 1 base, with 9 bases left in between. CDR3 coding DNA: TGCGCCAGCAGCTTCATTGGGGGGAACACTGAAGCTTTCTTT. Amino acid sequence: CASSFIGGNTEAFF.

Ten or more counts support this clonotype. This chain joins TRBV27 and TRBJ2-7, with D maybe TRBD2 (6 bases). CDR3 size: 16 residues. Trimming pared 3 bases from V and 4 bases from J, leaving 19 bases between. CDR1 and CDR2 from the germline V gene are MNHEY and SMNVEV (reference sequence). Here the CDR3 reads CASSLILEPGVYEQYF. The CDR3 bases are TGTGCCAGCAGTTTGATTTTGGAACCGGGGGTTTACGAGCAGTACTTC.

This clonotype was recorded at least ten times. V is TRBV2 and J is TRBJ2-1; TRBD2 matches 8 bases. V shed 7 bases and J 8 bases; nucleotides not matched to a gene: 10. The length of the CDR3 is 14 residues. Per germline, CDR1 SNHLY and CDR2 FYNNEI. CDR3 sequence reads: CASKAGGRGYEQFF. As DNA, the CDR3 is TGTGCCAGCAAGGCGGGGGGCCGGGGGTATGAGCAGTTCTTC.

This clonotype was seen at least ten times. This chain joins TRBV5-1 and TRBJ2-3; 16 positions match TRBD2. Germline V gene data show CDR1 as SGHRS and CDR2 as YFSETQ. J lost 4 bases, V lost 3 bases, and 5 bases had no gene match. CDR3 length: 17 residues. This CDR3 reads CASSSGLAGGPADTQYF. The CDR3, as DNA: TGCGCCAGCAGCTCGGGACTAGCGGGAGGGCCCGCAGATACGCAGTATTTT.

This clonotype was found many times. V gene TRBV20-1 combines with J gene TRBJ1-2; D gene ambiguous. V lost 0 bases to trimming and J lost 3 bases, with 14 bases between them. There are 15 residues in the CDR3. From germline, CDR1 is DFQATT and CDR2 SNEGSKA (reference sequence). The CDR3: CSARDRKAGDYGYTF. The CDR3 DNA follows: TGCAGTGCTAGAGATCGGAAGGCCGGAGACTATGGCTACACCTTC.

Ten or more counts support this clonotype. V gene TRBV24-1 combines with J gene TRBJ1-1; D gene ambiguous. The CDR3 is 12 amino acids. Germline V gene sequence: CDR1 KGHDR, CDR2 SFDVKD. V shed 3 bases and J shed 7 bases, with 8 bases lying between them. CDR3 nucleotides: TGTGCCACCAGTGATCCCCGGGGTGAAGCTTTCTTT. It is translated as CATSDPRGEAFF.

J is TRBJ2-1 and V is TRBV6-1; tentatively, D is TRBD2 (6 bases). Trimming took off 8 bases at V and 4 bases at J, with 18 bases between the two ends. Germline V CDR1 and CDR2: MNHNS, SASEGT. The CDR3 spans 15 residues. CDR3 region: CASGPSLALYNEQFF. In DNA, the CDR3 is TGTGCCAGCGGTCCATCACTAGCCTTATACAATGAGCAGTTCTTC.

The rearrangement uses TRBV7-3 and TRBJ2-2, with TRBD2 identical over 9 bases. In germline, CDR1 is SGHTA, CDR2 FQGTGA. CDR3 length equals 17 residues. V gave up 1 base and J gave up 1 base; unmatched junction bases: 4. The DNA of the CDR3 is TGTGCCAGCAGCTTAATTGTTAGCGGGGGGAACACCGGGGAGCTGTTTTTT. Encoded protein: CASSLIVSGGNTGELFF.

The chain uses TRBV20-1 and TRBJ2-1; D tentatively reads TRBD1 or TRBD2 (5 bases each). There are 14 residues in the CDR3. The V and J ends lost 7 bases and 2 bases respectively, with 15 bases between them. Looked up from germline, CDR1 is DFQATT and CDR2 is SNEGSKA (reference sequence). The CDR3 coding sequence is TGCAGTGAAACCGGGACGCTGACCTACAATGAGCAGTTCTTC. Translation gives CSETGTLTYNEQFF.

V gene TRBV6-4 combines with J gene TRBJ2-6; D may be TRBD1 or TRBD2 (7 bases each). Trimming cost V 5 bases and J 0 bases, with 11 bases left between them. Germline V CDR1 and CDR2: MRHNA, SNTAGT. CDR3 size: 16 residues. CDR3 nucleotide sequence: TGTGCCAGCAGTAAGCGGGACAGCTCTGGGGCCAACGTCCTGACTTTC. Protein: CASSKRDSSGANVLTF.

Only a few counts were recorded for this clonotype. The V and J genes are TRBV12-3 or TRBV12-4 and TRBJ2-2; 7 bases map to TRBD2. The CDR3 has 15 amino acids. J gave up 3 bases and V 2 bases, and 3 bases lay outside the gene matches. Here the CDR3 reads CASSLQRDYTGELFF. In nucleotides, the CDR3 is TGTGCCAGCAGTTTACAGCGGGATTACACCGGGGAGCTGTTTTTT.

The table lists this clonotype with many counts. The V gene is TRBV2, the J gene TRBJ2-2; D not certain. The CDR3 has 13 amino acids. CDR1 and CDR2 from the germline V gene are SNHLY and FYNNEI. Trimming left V 6 bases short and J 5 bases short, with 10 bases between. The CDR3, as DNA: TGTGCCAGCAGCCTCGACAAAACCGGGGAGCTGTTTTTT. It codes for CASSLDKTGELFF.

This clonotype was detected only a few times. The genes are TRBV28 and TRBJ2-2, with 7 bases matching TRBD1. The CDR3 contains 14 residues. The V segment lost 5 bases and the J segment 7 bases; nucleotides outside the gene matches: 7. Per germline, CDR1 MDHEN and CDR2 SYDVKM. The CDR3 DNA reads TGTGCCAGCAGTATAACAGGGGATGGCGGGGAGCTGTTTTTT. Translating it yields CASSITGDGGELFF. The variable domain in full, completed from reference TRBV28 and TRBJ2-2, reads DVKVTQSSRYLVKRTGEKVFLECVQDMDHENMFWYRQDPGLGLRLIYFSYDVKMKEKGDIPEGYSVSREKKERFSLILESASTNQTSMYLCASSITGDGGELFFGEGSRLTVL.

This clonotype has at least ten counts. The rearrangement links TRBV7-9 to TRBJ2-3, with D perhaps TRBD1 (5 bases). The CDR3 contains 14 residues. CDR1 is SEHNR and CDR2 is FQNEAQ in the germline V gene (reference sequence). V lost 0 bases, J lost 4 bases, and 8 bases lay in between. The CDR3 spells CASSLARVADTQYF. The CDR3 bases are TGTGCCAGCAGCTTAGCCAGGGTTGCAGATACGCAGTATTTT.

A few counts support this clonotype. The chain couples TRBV12-3 or TRBV12-4 to TRBJ2-1; TRBD2 agrees at 9 bases. Germline trimming cut 7 bases from V and 9 bases from J; bases unmatched to any gene: 16. This CDR3 region has 16 residues. The DNA of the CDR3 is TGTGCCAGCACCTCCTGGGTAGCGGGAGCTCCTGGTGAGCAGTTCTTC. It translates to CASTSWVAGAPGEQFF.

The chain joins TRBV6-5 to TRBJ1-6; D not resolved. V lost 4 bases and J lost 7, with 8 bases in between. The CDR3 sequence is 13 residues long. Germline V gives CDR1 MNHEY, CDR2 SVGAGI. The DNA for the CDR3 is TGTGCCAGCAGTTTAATGGCCAATTCACCCCTCCACTTT. It translates to CASSLMANSPLHF.

This clonotype was observed at least ten times. This chain joins TRBV5-1 and TRBJ2-1, with 13 bases identical to TRBD2. This CDR3 is built from 19 residues. Germline V gene sequence: CDR1 SGHRS, CDR2 YFSETQ. The ends lost 5 bases at V and 2 bases at J; junction bases unmatched: 13. The CDR3 region has the DNA TGCGCCAGCAGTTCAATCGGACTAGCGGGGGCCCGGACCTACAATGAGCAGTTCTTC. As protein: CASSSIGLAGARTYNEQFF.

The CDR3: CASSYILPGKETQYF. The DNA for the CDR3 is TGTGCCAGCAGTTACATCTTACCCGGGAAAGAGACCCAGTACTTC. The V and J genes are TRBV6-2 or TRBV6-3 and TRBJ2-5; the D gene is possibly TRBD2 (5 bases). The CDR3 spans 15 residues. V dropped 2 bases and J dropped 3 bases, with 13 bases sitting between them. Per germline, CDR1 MNHEY and CDR2 SVGEGT.

J is TRBJ2-7 and V is TRBV7-2; no definite D call. V dropped 4 bases and J dropped 5 bases, with 18 bases sitting between them. Germline V gene sequence: CDR1 SGHTA, CDR2 FQGNSA. This CDR3 is 15 amino acids long. This CDR3 reads CASSSPGSGNNEQYF. The CDR3 DNA follows: TGTGCCAGCAGCTCCCCCGGTTCAGGTAACAACGAGCAGTACTTC.

This clonotype showed up just a few times. The chain is built from TRBV2 and TRBJ1-5, with D perhaps matching TRBD1 (6 bases). There are 15 residues in the CDR3. Trimming took off 5 bases at V and 2 bases at J, with 13 bases between the two ends. The germline gives CDR1 SNHLY, CDR2 FYNNEI. The CDR3 spells CASSQQGRGNQPQHF. In DNA, the CDR3 is TGTGCCAGCAGTCAACAGGGTAGGGGCAATCAGCCCCAGCATTTT.